This TCR beta chain was identified during a study of human T cells and chemical hapten exposure. The V segment lost 2 bases and the J segment 3 bases; nucleotides outside the gene matches: 1. CDR3 length: 14 residues. The germline V gene encodes CDR1 WNHNN and CDR2 SYGVQD (reference sequence). Time point given: patch test 3, about 24 weeks after DPC sensitization. The treatment: therapeutic diphenylcyclopropenone sensitization with weekly scalp DPC. Whole blood, unfractionated, served as the material for total RNA extraction. This clonotype was recorded a few times. Its antigen is unknown. Individual cDNA molecules received unique molecular identifiers in the library. TCRdb redid the calling of the RACE reads with MiXCR, one entry per CDR3 protein. Among 30,000 to 40,000 distinct CDR3 sequences, more than 8% were seen once, and the ten largest hold approximately 25%. Overall study results and limits: There were significantly more large CDR3 similarity clusters among expanded TCRs than among controls.

This rearrangement joins TRBV10-1 to TRBJ1-5; 7 nucleotides match TRBD1. Source: whole blood, taken in connection with sensitization to the hapten diphenylcyclopropenone (DPC). The sequence derives from a man in his fifties with alopecia areata. Some clones in this sample may be carry-over from other donors' samples. This CDR3 reads CASSETGVNQPQHF. CDR3 sequence (DNA): TGCGCCAGCAGTGAGACAGGGGTCAATCAGCCCCAGCATTTT.